The source of this T cell receptor (beta chain) is a study of metastatic and nonmetastatic thyroid tumors. The ends were cut back, 7 bases at V and 4 bases at J, with 13 bases in the middle. This CDR3 is 13 amino acids long. CDR1 is SNHLY and CDR2 is FYNNEI in the germline V gene. This clone was found many times. Its antigen is undetermined. General study findings and limits: It was reportedly found that TCR beta diversity was significantly higher in malignant thyroid tumors than in benign nodules, a difference seen in both blood and tumor samples.

All patients reached thyroid surgery having received no treatment beforehand. Per the authors' pipeline: In papillary thyroid cancer, a distant-metastasis classifier was built using CDR3 differences across clinicopathological groups. TCRdb re-called the PCR reads with MiXCR. For this entry, the V and J calls and clone size follow TCRdb and not the study's own pipeline. Among approximately 84,000 clones listed, under 15% were seen once. Specimen: blood. The V and J genes are TRBV2 and TRBJ1-2; TRBD1 is a possible D gene (5 bases). This TCR came from a female donor with papillary thyroid cancer or a benign thyroid nodule (not recorded which). Some clones in this sample may be carry-over from other donors' samples. The CDR3 DNA reads TGTGCCAGCAAATCGATCGGGGCCTATGGCTACACCTTC. Residues: CASKSIGAYGYTF.